What follows are 23 T cell receptor beta chains derived from one specimen sequenced in a study of blood T cell repertoires in COVID-19. Libraries were prepared by immunoSEQ multiplex PCR; TCRdb keeps only in-frame clonotypes and omits some of them. The data show tens of thousands of clones, approximately 86% seen once. Specimen: peripheral blood. The source is a human donor in a cohort sampled during active COVID-19.

V is TRBV13 and J is TRBJ2-1, with TRBD1 matching 7 bases. The germline CDR1 and CDR2 sequences are PRHDT and FYEKMQ (reference sequence). The CDR3 contains 15 residues. The ends lost 1 base at V and 4 bases at J; junction bases unmatched: 4. DNA of the CDR3: TGTGCCAGCAGCTTAGACAGGGGCGGTTACAATGAGCAGTTCTTC. It translates to CASSLDRGGYNEQFF.

The J gene is TRBJ1-2, the V gene TRBV18; D remains ambiguous. Trimming cost V 6 bases and J 8 bases, with 19 bases left between them. This CDR3 is 14 amino acids long. Germline V CDR1 and CDR2: KGHSH, LQKENI. In DNA, the CDR3 is TGTGCCAGCTCCCTAGACCGGCGATCGGGAGGCTACACCTTC. Encoded protein: CASSLDRRSGGYTF. The complete variable domain, with remaining parts taken from reference TRBV18 and TRBJ1-2, reads NAGVMQNPRHLVRRRGQEARLRCSPMKGHSHVYWYRQLPEEGLKFMVYLQKENIIDESGMPKERFSAEFPKEGPSILRIQQVVRGDSAAYFCASSLDRRSGGYTFGSGTRLTVV.

The J gene is TRBJ1-1, the V gene TRBV6-1; tentatively, D is TRBD1 (6 bases). This CDR3 has 13 residues. Looked up from germline, CDR1 is MNHNS and CDR2 is SASEGT. V dropped 2 bases and J dropped 4 bases, with 8 bases sitting between them. CDR3 in DNA: TGTGCCAGCAGTGAAACAGGGCGCACTGAAGCTTTCTTT. Its translation is CASSETGRTEAFF.

The chain uses TRBV19 and TRBJ2-1; a possible D gene is TRBD2 (5 bases). The CDR3 length is 15 residues. Germline V lookup: CDR1 LNHDA, CDR2 SQIVND (reference sequence). Trimming pared 1 base from V and 1 base from J, leaving 8 bases between. CDR3 in DNA: TGTGCCAGTAGTATAGGAGGGAATTCCTACAATGAGCAGTTCTTC. It specifies CASSIGGNSYNEQFF.

The J gene is TRBJ1-2, the V gene TRBV28; TRBD1 might be the D (5 bases). CDR1 MDHEN and CDR2 SYDVKM come from the germline V gene. Trimming stripped 3 bases from V and 12 bases from J, with 14 bases between. There are 12 residues in the CDR3. CDR3 sequence reads: CASSFQGTEDTF. The DNA of the CDR3 is TGTGCCAGCAGTTTTCAGGGAACGGAAGACACCTTC.

The rearrangement links TRBV7-2 to TRBJ1-2, with D tentatively TRBD1 (6 bases). Germline CDR1 and CDR2: SGHTA and FQGNSA. The germline V and J ends were trimmed by 2 bases and 4 bases, with 14 bases remaining between them. This CDR3 region has 15 residues. CDR3 in amino acids: CASSLMQRGLYGYTF. DNA of the CDR3: TGTGCCAGCAGCTTAATGCAGCGGGGGCTCTATGGCTACACCTTC.

The chain is built from TRBV3-1 (or the pseudogene TRBV3-2) and TRBJ2-7, with 7 bases that match TRBD1. The J segment lost 4 bases and the V segment lost 4 bases, leaving 10 bases of the junction unmatched. This CDR3 has 15 residues. Germline V CDR1 and CDR2: LGHDT, YNNKEL (reference sequence). CDR3 nucleotide sequence: TGTGCCAGCAGCCCCCCGGGACAGTGGGGATACGAGCAGTACTTC. Translation: CASSPPGQWGYEQYF.

The chain joins TRBV18 to TRBJ2-7; D may be TRBD2 (6 bases). This CDR3 has 15 residues. Germline CDR1 is KGHSH and CDR2 is LQKENI. The V gene lost 0 bases and the J gene lost 2 bases, with 11 bases spanning the gap. CDR3 amino acids: CASSPPRGEPYEQYF. CDR3 sequence (DNA): TGTGCCAGCTCACCACCCCGCGGGGAGCCCTACGAGCAGTACTTC.

DNA of the CDR3: TGCGCCAGCAGCTACGGGAGCTCCTACGAGCAGTACTTC. It is translated as CASSYGSSYEQYF. The V gene is TRBV5-1, the J gene TRBJ2-7, with D tentatively TRBD2 (6 bases). The ends were cut back, 3 bases at V and 0 bases at J, with 7 bases in the middle. From germline, CDR1 is SGHRS and CDR2 YFSETQ. This CDR3 has 13 residues.

The chain links TRBV19 to TRBJ1-2; D is undetermined. CDR1 is LNHDA, CDR2 SQIVND, per germline (reference sequence). Trimming cost V 2 bases and J 0 bases, with 7 bases left between them. The CDR3 totals 14 residues. The CDR3: CASSISRSNYGYTF. CDR3 DNA: TGTGCCAGTAGTATAAGCAGGTCTAACTATGGCTACACCTTC.

This chain joins TRBV7-8 and TRBJ2-5; 7 bases are a match to TRBD2. Germline V CDR1 and CDR2: SGHVS, FQNEAQ. This CDR3 has 16 residues. Trimming took 2 bases from V and 5 from J; bases not matched to a gene: 11. CDR3 bases: TGTGCCAGCAGCTTATGGGAGGGAGAATGGAAGGAGACCCAGTACTTC. Its translation: CASSLWEGEWKETQYF. The whole variable domain, filled in from reference TRBV7-8 and TRBJ2-5, reads GAGVSQSPRYKVAKRGQDVALRCDPISGHVSLFWYQQALGQGPEFLTYFQNEAQLDKSGLPSDRFFAERPEGSVSTLKIQRTQQEDSAVYLCASSLWEGEWKETQYFGPGTRLLVL.

This clone was seen a handful of times. The chain couples TRBV18 to TRBJ1-1, with D hard to call. V lost 7 bases, J lost 0 bases, and 6 bases lay in between. The CDR3 is 12 residues long. Germline lookup yields CDR1 KGHSH and CDR2 LQKENI. The CDR3 DNA sequence: TGTGCCAGCTTGACTCTGAACACTGAAGCTTTCTTT. This encodes CASLTLNTEAFF. Full variable domain (outside the CDR3, taken from reference TRBV18 and TRBJ1-1): NAGVMQNPRHLVRRRGQEARLRCSPMKGHSHVYWYRQLPEEGLKFMVYLQKENIIDESGMPKERFSAEFPKEGPSILRIQQVVRGDSAAYFCASLTLNTEAFFGQGTRLTVV.

The chain links TRBV7-9 to TRBJ1-2; 7 bases agree with TRBD1. Germline V gene sequence: CDR1 SEHNR, CDR2 FQNEAQ (reference sequence). The CDR3 is 15 residues long. Trimming took 2 bases from V and 4 from J; bases not matched to a gene: 7. This chain's CDR3 is CASSLHGRGSYGYTF. The CDR3 coding sequence is TGTGCCAGCAGCTTACACGGCAGGGGGTCCTATGGCTACACCTTC.

This chain links TRBV4-1 with TRBJ2-1, with a weak D call TRBD1 (5 bases). The germline V and J ends were trimmed by 0 bases and 5 bases, with 11 bases remaining between them. The CDR3 runs 15 residues. Germline V CDR1 and CDR2: MGHRA, YSYEKL. The CDR3 region has the DNA TGCGCCAGCAGCCAAGATGGTGGGGCCGACAATGAGCAGTTCTTC. It specifies CASSQDGGADNEQFF.

In its sample, this clone was seen once. The rearrangement links TRBV11-3 to TRBJ1-1, with TRBD1 identical over 7 bases. The CDR3 has 14 residues. Germline V gives CDR1 SGHNT, CDR2 YENEEA. Unmatched junction bases numbered 1, after V lost 2 bases and J lost 1 base. The CDR3 sequence: CASSLRQGNTEAFF. The CDR3 nucleotides are TGTGCCAGCAGCTTAAGACAGGGGAACACTGAAGCTTTCTTT.

The rearrangement links TRBV7-2 to TRBJ2-5; the match to TRBD2 covers 14 bases. Germline-derived CDR1 and CDR2 are SGHTA and FQGNSA. V was clipped by 8 bases and J by 4 bases; unmatched bases: 6. The CDR3 length is 15 residues. In nucleotides, the CDR3 is TGTGCCAGCGTCGGACTAGCGGGGGGTCGAGAGACCCAGTACTTC. Its translation is CASVGLAGGRETQYF.

This rearrangement joins TRBV5-1 to TRBJ2-7, with TRBD1 matching over 9 bases. The J segment lost 1 base and the V segment lost 4 bases, leaving 3 bases of the junction unmatched. Germline loops: CDR1 SGHRS, CDR2 YFSETQ. This CDR3 comprises 14 residues. The CDR3 sequence: CASSGTGRSYEQYF. Written as DNA, the CDR3 is TGCGCCAGCAGCGGGACAGGGAGGTCCTACGAGCAGTACTTC.

This rearrangement joins TRBV7-9 to TRBJ2-3; 8 nucleotides align to TRBD2. The CDR3 is 15 amino acids. The ends lost 1 base at V and 3 bases at J; junction bases unmatched: 3. Germline CDR1 reads SEHNR; CDR2 reads FQNEAQ (reference sequence). The CDR3 sequence: CASSLDGGATDTQYF. The CDR3 nucleotides read TGTGCCAGCAGCTTAGACGGGGGGGCAACAGATACGCAGTATTTT.

The J gene is TRBJ1-5, the V gene TRBV6-2 or TRBV6-3, with a tentative D call TRBD1 (5 bases). Germline CDR1 is MNHEY and CDR2 is SVGEGT. The CDR3 extends over 17 amino acids. The V and J ends lost 2 bases and 1 base respectively, with 15 bases between them. The CDR3 reads CASSYAGPGSSNQPQHF. CDR3 nucleotides: TGTGCCAGCAGTTACGCGGGGCCAGGGTCAAGCAATCAGCCCCAGCATTTT.

The chain uses TRBV30 and TRBJ1-4; a possible D gene is TRBD1 (5 bases). Between the trimmed V and J ends, which lost 2 bases and 7 bases, there was a span of 17 bases. Per the germline V gene, CDR1 is GTSNPN and CDR2 is SVGIG (reference sequence). This CDR3 is 15 amino acids long. CDR3 nucleotide sequence: TGTGCCTGGAGTCAAAACGGCGTGGGGGGTGAAAAACTGTTTTTT. It specifies CAWSQNGVGGEKLFF.

V is TRBV28 and J is TRBJ1-2, with 8 bases fitting TRBD1. The germline V gene has CDR1 MDHEN and CDR2 SYDVKM. The CDR3 sequence is 16 residues long. Trimming cost V 7 bases and J 0 bases; bases outside gene matches: 10. In DNA form, the CDR3 reads TGTGCCAGCACCTTAGGGGGGACAGGAACTAACTATGGCTACACCTTC. This gives the protein CASTLGGTGTNYGYTF.

The chain has TRBV25-1 and TRBJ1-4; TRBD1 matches at 7 bases. The V segment lost 6 bases and the J segment 8 bases; nucleotides outside the gene matches: 6. The CDR3 is 13 residues long. CDR1 is MGHDK, CDR2 SYGVNS, per germline. The CDR3 nucleotides read TGTGCCAGCAGAGCAGGGGGTGCGGAAAAACTGTTTTTT. It is translated as CASRAGGAEKLFF. Supplemented by reference TRBV25-1 and TRBJ1-4, the full variable domain reads EADIYQTPRYLVIGTGKKITLECSQTMGHDKMYWYQQDPGMELHLIHYSYGVNSTEKGDLSSESTVSRIRTEHFPLTLESARPSHTSQYLCASRAGGAEKLFFGSGTQLSVL.

V gene TRBV9 combines with J gene TRBJ1-1; 7 bases map to TRBD1. The CDR3 spans 13 residues. The V segment lost 4 bases and the J segment 1 base; nucleotides outside the gene matches: 1. Germline-derived CDR1 and CDR2 are SGDLS and YYNGEE. CDR3: CASSRQGNTEAFF. The CDR3 DNA is TGTGCCAGCAGCCGACAGGGGAACACTGAAGCTTTCTTT.